These 9 T cell receptor beta chains were sequenced from one sample in a study of blood T cell repertoires in COVID-19. Only in-frame clones appear in the TCRdb table, and some are missing; sequencing was by immunoSEQ multiplex PCR. The sample consists of 150,000 to 200,000 clones, 75% to 85% of them appearing once. Material: peripheral blood. The receptors stem from a woman aged 40 to 50 with COVID-19, enrolled during active disease.

This clone has only a few counts. The chain is built from TRBV4-1 and TRBJ1-5; TRBD1 matches 8 bases. V lost 1 base and J lost 4; bases outside the gene matches: 9. Germline V CDR1 and CDR2: MGHRA, YSYEKL. The CDR3 has 17 residues. Written as DNA, the CDR3 is TGCGCCAGCAGCCAAGGACGACAGGGGCCTCGTAATCAGCCCCAGCATTTT. Amino acids: CASSQGRQGPRNQPQHF.

V is TRBV7-2 and J is TRBJ1-1, with D maybe TRBD1 (5 bases). Germline-derived CDR1 and CDR2 are SGHTA and FQGNSA. The CDR3 covers 15 residues. V was shortened by 2 bases and J by 9 bases, with 19 bases between the two germline ends. The CDR3 sequence: CASSLFRIGVEQAFF. The CDR3 DNA reads TGTGCCAGCAGCTTATTTCGGATAGGGGTCGAACAAGCTTTCTTT.

The chain links TRBV4-1 to TRBJ2-7; a weak D match, TRBD1 (5 bases). CDR3 size: 15 residues. V lost 1 base to trimming and J lost 3 bases, with 13 bases between them. The V gene's germline CDR1 is MGHRA and CDR2 YSYEKL. CDR3 nucleotides: TGCGCCAGCAGCCAAGGGGCAGGGCCTCTCTACGAGCAGTACTTC. This translates into CASSQGAGPLYEQYF.

This chain links TRBV10-2 with TRBJ2-1; 8 positions match TRBD2. V dropped 8 bases and J dropped 5; count of bases not matched to a gene: 8. The CDR3 contains 14 residues. Germline V gives CDR1 WSHSY, CDR2 SAAADI. CDR3 in amino acids: CASQKREHDNEQFF. The CDR3 DNA follows: TGCGCCAGCCAGAAGCGGGAGCACGACAATGAGCAGTTCTTC.

This clone has more than one count but fewer than ten. The chain combines TRBV6-2 or TRBV6-3 with TRBJ2-7, with D tentatively TRBD1 (6 bases). Per germline, CDR1 MNHEY and CDR2 SVGEGT. V lost 6 bases, J lost 7 bases, and 19 bases lay in between. The CDR3 length is 14 residues. The CDR3 reads CASSEQQGSREQYF. In nucleotides, the CDR3 is TGTGCCAGCAGCGAACAACAGGGTTCGAGGGAGCAGTACTTC.

This sequence joins TRBV5-1 and TRBJ2-7; D remains unclear. The CDR3 is 14 amino acids. V was cut by 0 bases and J by 5 bases, with 12 bases left in between. Germline V lookup: CDR1 SGHRS, CDR2 YFSETQ. In DNA, the CDR3 is TGCGCCAGCAGCTTGGGACACCCACGAGACGAGCAGTACTTC. Residues: CASSLGHPRDEQYF.

This rearrangement joins TRBV5-4 to TRBJ2-2; D is unclear. The V end lost 5 bases, the J end lost 3 bases, and 11 bases lay between the germline ends. Germline loops: CDR1 SGHNT, CDR2 YYREEE (reference sequence). This CDR3 comprises 14 residues. The CDR3 DNA follows: TGTGCCAGCAGGCCGGGTTCGGACACCGGGGAGCTGTTTTTT. Its protein is CASRPGSDTGELFF.

The V and J genes are TRBV28 and TRBJ1-4; 9 nucleotides agree with TRBD1. Looked up from germline, CDR1 is MDHEN and CDR2 is SYDVKM. The CDR3 loop spans 15 amino acids. With V trimmed by 5 bases and J by 8 bases, 9 bases remained unmatched. The CDR3 protein is CASSPGDRANEKLFF. The CDR3 region has the DNA TGTGCCAGCAGTCCCGGGGACAGGGCGAACGAAAAACTGTTTTTT.

V usage is TRBV4-2 and J usage is TRBJ2-7; TRBD1 might be the D (5 bases). Germline assignment: CDR1 LGHNA and CDR2 YNFKEQ. Between the trimmed V and J ends, which lost 0 bases and 1 base, there was a span of 10 bases. CDR3 size: 15 residues. DNA of the CDR3: TGTGCCAGCAGCCAAGATAGGACAAAATCCTACGAGCAGTACTTC. This codes for CASSQDRTKSYEQYF.